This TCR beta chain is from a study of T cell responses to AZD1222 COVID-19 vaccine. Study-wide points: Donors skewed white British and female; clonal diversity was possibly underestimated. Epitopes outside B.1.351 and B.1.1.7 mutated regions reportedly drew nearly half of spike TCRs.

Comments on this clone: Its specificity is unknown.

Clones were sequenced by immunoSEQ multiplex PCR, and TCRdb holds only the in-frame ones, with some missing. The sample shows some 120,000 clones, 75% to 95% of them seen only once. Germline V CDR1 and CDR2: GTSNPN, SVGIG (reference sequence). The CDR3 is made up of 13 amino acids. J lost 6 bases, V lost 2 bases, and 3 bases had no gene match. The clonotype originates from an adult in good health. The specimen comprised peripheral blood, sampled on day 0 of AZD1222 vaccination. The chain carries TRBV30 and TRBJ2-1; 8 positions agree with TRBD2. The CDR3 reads CAWSMGLGNEQFF. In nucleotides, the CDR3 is TGTGCCTGGAGTATGGGACTAGGCAATGAGCAGTTCTTC.